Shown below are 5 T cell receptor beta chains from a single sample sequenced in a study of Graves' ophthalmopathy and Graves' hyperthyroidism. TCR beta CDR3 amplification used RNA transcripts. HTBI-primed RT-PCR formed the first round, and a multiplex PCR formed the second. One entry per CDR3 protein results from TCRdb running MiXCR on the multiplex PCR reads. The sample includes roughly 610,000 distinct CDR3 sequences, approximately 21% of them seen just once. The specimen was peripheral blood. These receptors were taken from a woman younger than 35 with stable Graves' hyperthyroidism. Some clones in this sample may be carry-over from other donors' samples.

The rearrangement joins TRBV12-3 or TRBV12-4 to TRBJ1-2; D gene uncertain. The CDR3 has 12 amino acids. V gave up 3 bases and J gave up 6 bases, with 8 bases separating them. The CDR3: CASSLAEHGYTF. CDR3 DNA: TGTGCCAGCAGTTTGGCAGAACATGGCTACACCTTC.

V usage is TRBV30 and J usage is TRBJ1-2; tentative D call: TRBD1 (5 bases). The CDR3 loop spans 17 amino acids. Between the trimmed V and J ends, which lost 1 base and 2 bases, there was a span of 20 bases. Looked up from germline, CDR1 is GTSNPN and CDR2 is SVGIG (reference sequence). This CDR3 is CAWSDTNNWGLNYGYTF. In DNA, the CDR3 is TGTGCCTGGAGTGATACAAACAACTGGGGCTTGAACTATGGCTACACCTTC.

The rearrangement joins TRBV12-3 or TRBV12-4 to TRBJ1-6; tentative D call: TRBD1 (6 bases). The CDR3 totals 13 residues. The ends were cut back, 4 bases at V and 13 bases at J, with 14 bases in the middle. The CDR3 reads CASSSDSWGPLHF. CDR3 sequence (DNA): TGTGCCAGCAGTTCGGACAGCTGGGGTCCCCTCCACTTT.

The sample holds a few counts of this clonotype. The CDR3: CASSQALGGTYEQYF. Written as DNA, the CDR3 is TGTGCCAGCAGCCAGGCCCTGGGGGGAACCTACGAGCAGTACTTC. The gene calls are TRBV14 and TRBJ2-7, with D perhaps matching TRBD2 (6 bases). Trimming shortened V by 3 bases and J by 2 bases, and 14 bases separated the two germline ends. The CDR3 runs to 15 residues. The germline V gene has CDR1 SGHDN and CDR2 FVKESK.

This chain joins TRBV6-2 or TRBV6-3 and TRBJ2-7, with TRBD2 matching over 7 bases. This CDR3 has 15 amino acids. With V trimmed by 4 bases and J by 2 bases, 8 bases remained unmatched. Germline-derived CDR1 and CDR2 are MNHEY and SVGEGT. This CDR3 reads CASSSDGGSAYEQYF. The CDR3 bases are TGTGCCAGCAGTTCCGACGGCGGGAGTGCCTACGAGCAGTACTTC.